This T cell receptor beta chain derives from a study of post-analysis software for immune sequencing data. Study-wide findings and caveats: Samples made in the same batch grouped tightly together by F measure. Relative to controls, patients with multiple sclerosis showed significantly lower normalized Chao1 diversity. The study found TRBV5-6, TRBV5-1 and TRBV20-1 among five TRBV segments more frequent in patients than controls.

The CDR3 is 13 amino acids. CDR1 and CDR2 from the germline V gene are SNHLY and FYNNEI. V shed 10 bases and J 1 base; nucleotides not matched to a gene: 6. Unique-molecular-identifier-tagged TCR beta cDNA libraries were used. TCRdb passed the PCR reads through MiXCR, listing each CDR3 protein once. The sample contains about 770,000 distinct CDR3 sequences, roughly 50% of which appear only once. A remark on this clonotype: The antigen remains unidentified.

The J gene is TRBJ1-1, the V gene TRBV2; 7 nucleotides line up with TRBD1. The sequenced sample consisted of blood. This sequence originates from a girl aged 5-17 years with multiple sclerosis. The CDR3 loop is CAIPGQSNTEAFF. The CDR3 coding sequence is TGTGCCATCCCGGGACAGTCGAACACTGAAGCTTTCTTT.